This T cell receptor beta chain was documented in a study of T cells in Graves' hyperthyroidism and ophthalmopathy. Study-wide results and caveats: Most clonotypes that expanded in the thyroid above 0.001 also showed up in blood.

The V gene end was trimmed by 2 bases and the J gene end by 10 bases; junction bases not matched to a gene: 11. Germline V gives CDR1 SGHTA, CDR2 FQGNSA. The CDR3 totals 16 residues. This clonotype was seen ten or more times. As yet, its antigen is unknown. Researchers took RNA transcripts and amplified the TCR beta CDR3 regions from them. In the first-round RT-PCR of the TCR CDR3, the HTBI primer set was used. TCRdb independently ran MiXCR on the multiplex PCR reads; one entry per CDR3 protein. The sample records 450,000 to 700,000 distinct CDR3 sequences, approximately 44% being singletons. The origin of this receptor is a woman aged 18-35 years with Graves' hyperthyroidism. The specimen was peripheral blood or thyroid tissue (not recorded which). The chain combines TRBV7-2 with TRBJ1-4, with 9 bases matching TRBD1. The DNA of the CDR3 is TGTGCCAGCAGCTTAAGGGCGGGGACAGGGTCAGGAAAACTGTTTTTT. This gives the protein CASSLRAGTGSGKLFF.